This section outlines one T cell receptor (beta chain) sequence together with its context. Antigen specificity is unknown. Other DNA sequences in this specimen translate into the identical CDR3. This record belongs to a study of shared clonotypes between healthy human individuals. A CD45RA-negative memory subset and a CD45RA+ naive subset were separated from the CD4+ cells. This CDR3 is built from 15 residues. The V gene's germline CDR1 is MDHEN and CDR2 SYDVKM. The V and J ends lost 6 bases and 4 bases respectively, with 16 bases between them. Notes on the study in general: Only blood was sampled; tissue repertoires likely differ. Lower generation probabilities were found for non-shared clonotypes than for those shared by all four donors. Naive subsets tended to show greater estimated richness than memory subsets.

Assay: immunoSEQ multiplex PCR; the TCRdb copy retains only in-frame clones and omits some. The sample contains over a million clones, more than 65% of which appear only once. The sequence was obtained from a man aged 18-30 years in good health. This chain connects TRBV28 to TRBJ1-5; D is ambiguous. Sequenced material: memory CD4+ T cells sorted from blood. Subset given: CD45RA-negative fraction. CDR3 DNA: TGTGCCAGCAGCCTGGGCGGGAGAGGGAATCAGCCCCAGCATTTT. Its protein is CASSLGGRGNQPQHF. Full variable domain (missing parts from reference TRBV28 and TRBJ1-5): DVKVTQSSRYLVKRTGEKVFLECVQDMDHENMFWYRQDPGLGLRLIYFSYDVKMKEKGDIPEGYSVSREKKERFSLILESASTNQTSMYLCASSLGGRGNQPQHFGDGTRLSIL.